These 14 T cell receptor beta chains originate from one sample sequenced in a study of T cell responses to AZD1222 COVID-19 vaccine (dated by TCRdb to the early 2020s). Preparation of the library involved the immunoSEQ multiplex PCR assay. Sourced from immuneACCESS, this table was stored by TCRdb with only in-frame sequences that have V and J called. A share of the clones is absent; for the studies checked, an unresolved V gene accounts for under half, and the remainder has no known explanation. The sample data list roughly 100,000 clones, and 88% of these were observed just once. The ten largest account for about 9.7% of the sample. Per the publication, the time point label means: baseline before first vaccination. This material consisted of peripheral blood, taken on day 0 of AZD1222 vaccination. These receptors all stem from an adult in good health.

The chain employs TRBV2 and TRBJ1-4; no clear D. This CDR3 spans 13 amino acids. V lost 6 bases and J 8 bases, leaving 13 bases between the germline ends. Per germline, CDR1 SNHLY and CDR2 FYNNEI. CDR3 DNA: TGTGCCAGCAGCGCAAGAAGCGGGGAAAAACTGTTTTTT. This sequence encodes CASSARSGEKLFF. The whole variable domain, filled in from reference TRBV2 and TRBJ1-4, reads EPEVTQTPSHQVTQMGQEVILRCVPISNHLYFYWYRQILGQKVEFLVSFYNNEISEKSEIFDDQFSVERPDGSNFTLKIRSTKLEDSAMYFCASSARSGEKLFFGSGTQLSVL.

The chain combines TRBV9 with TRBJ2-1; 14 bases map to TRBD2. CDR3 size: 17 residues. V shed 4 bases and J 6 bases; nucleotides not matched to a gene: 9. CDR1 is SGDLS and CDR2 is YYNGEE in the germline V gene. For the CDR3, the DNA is TGTGCCAGCAGCCTTTTACCGGGACTAGCGGGAGCCAATGAGCAGTTCTTC. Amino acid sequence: CASSLLPGLAGANEQFF. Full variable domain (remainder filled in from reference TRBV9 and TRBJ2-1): DSGVTQTPKHLITATGQRVTLRCSPRSGDLSVYWYQQSLDQGLQFLIQYYNGEERAKGNILERFSAQQFPDLHSELNLSSLELGDSALYFCASSLLPGLAGANEQFFGPGTRLTVL.

The CDR3 DNA follows: TGTGCCAGCAGTCCACAGGGGGCCGCCGGGGAGCTGTTTTTT. It specifies CASSPQGAAGELFF. V and J are TRBV7-3 and TRBJ2-2; 9 nucleotides align to TRBD1. The V gene end was trimmed by 6 bases and the J gene end by 6 bases; junction bases not matched to a gene: 5. Germline lookup yields CDR1 SGHTA and CDR2 FQGTGA. This CDR3 region has 14 residues.

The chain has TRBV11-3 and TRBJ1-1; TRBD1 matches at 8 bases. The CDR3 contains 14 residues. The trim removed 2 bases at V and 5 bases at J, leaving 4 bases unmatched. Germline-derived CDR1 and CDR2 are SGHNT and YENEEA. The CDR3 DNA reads TGTGCCAGCAGCTTACATCAGGGGGCGACTGAAGCTTTCTTT. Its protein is CASSLHQGATEAFF.

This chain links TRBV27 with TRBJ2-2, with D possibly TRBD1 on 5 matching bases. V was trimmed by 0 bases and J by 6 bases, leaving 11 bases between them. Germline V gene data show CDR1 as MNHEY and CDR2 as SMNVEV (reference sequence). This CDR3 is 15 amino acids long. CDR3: CASSLSTAFPGELFF. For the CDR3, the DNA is TGTGCCAGCAGTTTATCGACAGCCTTTCCCGGGGAGCTGTTTTTT.

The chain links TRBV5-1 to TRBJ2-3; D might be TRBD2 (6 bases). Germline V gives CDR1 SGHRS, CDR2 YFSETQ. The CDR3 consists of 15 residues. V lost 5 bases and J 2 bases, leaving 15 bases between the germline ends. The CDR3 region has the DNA TGCGCCAGCAGTTCGGGAGTTCTTGACACAGATACGCAGTATTTT. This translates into CASSSGVLDTDTQYF.

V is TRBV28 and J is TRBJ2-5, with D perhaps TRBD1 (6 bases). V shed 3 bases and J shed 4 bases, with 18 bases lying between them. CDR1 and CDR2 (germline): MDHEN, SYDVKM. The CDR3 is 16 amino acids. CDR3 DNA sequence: TGTGCCAGCAGTTTGCATCGGACAACCAGGGGAGAGACCCAGTACTTC. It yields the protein CASSLHRTTRGETQYF.

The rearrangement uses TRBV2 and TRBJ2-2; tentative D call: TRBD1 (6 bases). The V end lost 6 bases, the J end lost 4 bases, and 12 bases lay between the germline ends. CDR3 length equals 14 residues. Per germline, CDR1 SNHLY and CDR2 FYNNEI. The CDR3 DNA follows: TGTGCCAGCAGAGACCGGACAGCCACCGGGGAGCTGTTTTTT. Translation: CASRDRTATGELFF.

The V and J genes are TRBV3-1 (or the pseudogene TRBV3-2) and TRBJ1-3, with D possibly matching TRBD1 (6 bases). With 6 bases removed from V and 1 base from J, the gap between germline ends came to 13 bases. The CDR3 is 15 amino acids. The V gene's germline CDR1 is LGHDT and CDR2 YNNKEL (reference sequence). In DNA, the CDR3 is TGTGCCAGCAGTATCGGGAGGGGGTCTGGAAACACCATATATTTT. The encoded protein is CASSIGRGSGNTIYF.

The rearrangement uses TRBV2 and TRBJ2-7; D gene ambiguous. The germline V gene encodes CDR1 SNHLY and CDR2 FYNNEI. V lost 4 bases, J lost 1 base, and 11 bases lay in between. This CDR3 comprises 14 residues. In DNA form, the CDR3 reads TGTGCCAGCAGTGTCTGGGAAACGTCCTACGAGCAGTACTTC. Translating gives CASSVWETSYEQYF.

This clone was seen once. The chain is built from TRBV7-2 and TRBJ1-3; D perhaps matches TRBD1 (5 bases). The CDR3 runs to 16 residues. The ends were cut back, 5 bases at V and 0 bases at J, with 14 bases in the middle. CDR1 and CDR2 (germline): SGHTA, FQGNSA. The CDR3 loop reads CASSLDSQNSGNTIYF. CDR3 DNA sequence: TGTGCCAGCAGCCTCGACAGTCAAAACTCTGGAAACACCATATATTTT.

CDR3 protein: CASSLHGGVGETQYF. CDR3 bases: TGCGCCAGCAGCTTGCATGGGGGAGTGGGAGAGACCCAGTACTTC. The V and J genes are TRBV5-1 and TRBJ2-5; D may correspond to TRBD1 or TRBD2 (5 bases each). V was trimmed by 1 base and J by 4 bases, leaving 14 bases between them. Germline V gene lookup returns CDR1 SGHRS and CDR2 YFSETQ. The CDR3 totals 15 residues.

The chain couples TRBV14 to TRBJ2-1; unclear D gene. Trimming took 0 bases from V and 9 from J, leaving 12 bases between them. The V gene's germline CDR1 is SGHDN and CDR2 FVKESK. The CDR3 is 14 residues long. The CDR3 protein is CASSQESTLGEQFF. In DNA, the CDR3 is TGTGCCAGCAGCCAAGAATCAACTCTCGGTGAGCAGTTCTTC.

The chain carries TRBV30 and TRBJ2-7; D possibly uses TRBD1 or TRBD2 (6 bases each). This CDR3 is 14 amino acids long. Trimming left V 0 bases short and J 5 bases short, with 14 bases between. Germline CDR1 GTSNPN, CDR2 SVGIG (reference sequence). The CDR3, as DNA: TGTGCCTGGAGTGTACCCGAAAGGGGGGACGAGCAGTACTTC. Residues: CAWSVPERGDEQYF.